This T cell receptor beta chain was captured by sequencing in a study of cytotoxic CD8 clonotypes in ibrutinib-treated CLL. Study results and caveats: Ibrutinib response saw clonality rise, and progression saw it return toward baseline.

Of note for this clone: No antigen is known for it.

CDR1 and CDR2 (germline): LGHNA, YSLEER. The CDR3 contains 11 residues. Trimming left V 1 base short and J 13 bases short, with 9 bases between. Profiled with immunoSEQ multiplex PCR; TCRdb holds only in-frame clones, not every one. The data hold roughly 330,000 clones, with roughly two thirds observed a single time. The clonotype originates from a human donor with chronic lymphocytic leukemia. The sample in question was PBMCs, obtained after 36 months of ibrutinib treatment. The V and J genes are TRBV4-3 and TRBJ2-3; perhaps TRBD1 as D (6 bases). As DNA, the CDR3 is TGCGCCAGCAGCCAAGGGACAGTAGAGTATTTT. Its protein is CASSQGTVEYF.